This TCR beta chain was recorded in a study of blood T cell repertoires in COVID-19. Study context: Nucleic acid was either cDNA or gDNA, and it came from T cells, B-cell-depleted T cells, or PBMCs.

The cohort comprised adults aged about 18 to 100 years residing in under 30 US areas. Trimming took 7 bases from V and 7 from J; bases not matched to a gene: 9. CDR1 is MDHEN and CDR2 is SYDVKM in the germline V gene. There are 13 residues in the CDR3. Original processing notes: Amplification from reference gene primers served as the basis for estimated nucleated cell counts. Measured with immunoSEQ multiplex PCR; TCRdb has only the in-frame clones, and not every one. V, J and clone size reflect that table, while D and trimming were determined from the DNA. The table lists some 290,000 clones, 85% to 90% of them singletons.

This rearrangement joins TRBV28 to TRBJ1-2; 7 nucleotides line up with TRBD1. The sequencing input was PBMCs or T cells enriched from blood (not recorded which). The TCR was taken from a woman aged 25-40 years who had recovered from COVID-19. This chain's CDR3 is CASNPETGSGYTF. The CDR3, as DNA: TGTGCCAGCAACCCCGAGACAGGGTCTGGCTACACCTTC.